This T cell receptor beta chain was sequenced for a study of T cells expressing NK-cell markers. Study conclusions and caveats: Once again these clonotypes came out on top in the CD3+CD56-NKG2C+ fraction of several donors.

Following a re-call of the 5' RACE reads, TCRdb has one entry per CDR3 protein and lacks DNA. The table counts approximately 150,000 distinct CDR3 sequences; 12% lies in the top ten. With respect to this clonotype: The antigen is unknown.

This CDR3 contains 19 residues. In germline, CDR1 is DFQATT, CDR2 SNEGSKA (reference sequence). The chain has TRBV20-1 and TRBJ2-5; TCRdb returns TRBD2, unconfirmable since there is no DNA. Source material: blood T cells: a sorted CD56 or NKG2C T cell subset, CD4+ or CD8+ T cells, or bulk PBMC T cells (not recorded which). The receptor comes from a man between 18 and 29 years old in good health. This CDR3 is CSARDIDASGTSYQETQYF.